This T cell receptor beta chain comes out of a study of T cell repertoires in cytomegalovirus infection. Study in general: TCR beta signatures that were public indicated CMV infection and matching HLA type.

Germline CDR1 is SGHVS and CDR2 is FNYEAQ. CDR3 length: 13 residues. V shed 1 base and J shed 0 bases, with 1 base lying between them. Notes on the study in general: In two of eight donors, the top clonotype was HLA-C-restricted CMV-specific.

Concerning this clonotype: Its antigen is undetermined.

TCRdb itself ran the reads through MiXCR, one entry per CDR3 protein. The sample gives 110,000 to 150,000 distinct CDR3 sequences, about 31% of which show up once; about 56% is in the top ten. This TCR was recovered from a human donor in good health (CMV status not recorded). Some clones in this sample may be carry-over from other donors' samples. The sequences come from CD8+ T cells from cultured PBMCs, collected from culture after CMV antigen stimulation. The chain carries TRBV7-6 and TRBJ1-3; D not resolved. CDR3 DNA: TGTGCCAGCAGCTTAGACTCTGGAAACACCATATATTTT. It codes for CASSLDSGNTIYF. The variable domain in full, completed from reference TRBV7-6 and TRBJ1-3, reads GAGVSQSPRYKVTKRGQDVALRCDPISGHVSLYWYRQALGQGPEFLTYFNYEAQQDKSGLPNDRFSAERPEGSISTLTIQRTEQRDSAMYRCASSLDSGNTIYFGEGSWLTVV.